The rows below give T cell receptor beta chains drawn from one sample of a study of shared clonotypes between healthy human individuals. Libraries were prepared by immunoSEQ multiplex PCR; TCRdb keeps only in-frame clonotypes and omits some of them. The sample has about 1.5 million clones; approximately 98% are singletons. Sequenced sample: naive CD4+ T cells sorted from blood. The receptors derive from a young man in good health. Each CDR3 is given with its conserved first and last residue. A D gene is named only where the DNA matches it firmly.

-,TRBV6-5,TRBJ1-5,TGTGCCAGCGGAACCACAGCAATAAGTCAGCCCCAGCATTTT,CASGTTAISQPQHF
-,TRBV7-2,TRBJ2-3,TGTGCCAGCAGCGTTAGCGGGACAGGGACAGATACGCAGTATTTT,CASSVSGTGTDTQYF
TRBD1,TRBV18,TRBJ2-3,TGTGCCAGCTCCCCACCCCTAGGGGACAGGGGTAATGCAGATACGCAGTATTTT,CASSPPLGDRGNADTQYF
-,TRBV28,TRBJ1-1,TGTGCCAGCAGCTCAGGGGTGAAGACTGAAGCTTTCTTT,CASSSGVKTEAFF
TRBD2,TRBV7-9,TRBJ2-3,TGTGCCAGCAGCTTAGGGCTAGCGGGAGTGGCAGATACGCAGTATTTT,CASSLGLAGVADTQYF
TRBD1,TRBV5-1,TRBJ1-4,TGCGCCAGCAGCGAAATACGACAGGGCACGGTGGGAAATGAAAAACTGTTTTTT,CASSEIRQGTVGNEKLFF
-,TRBV5-4,TRBJ1-2,TGTGCCAGCCTGACTAACTATGGCTACACCTTC,CASLTNYGYTF
-,TRBV28,TRBJ2-7,TGTGCCAGCAGTTTAGCTCGCATAAGAAAGCCCTACGAGCAGTACTTC,CASSLARIRKPYEQYF
TRBD2,TRBV28,TRBJ2-3,TGTGCCAGCAGTCTCCGGCGATTCGGGGGGACGCAGTATTTT,CASSLRRFGGTQYF
-,TRBV21-1,TRBJ2-1,TGTGCCAGCAGCCGGACCATATGCCAGGTAGTTCATGAGCAGTTCTTC,CASSRTICQVVHEQFF
TRBD2,TRBV5-4,TRBJ2-3,TGTGCCAGCAGCCACAGCGGGAGGGGGACAGATACGCAGTATTTT,CASSHSGRGTDTQYF
-,TRBV5-1,TRBJ2-6,TGCGCCAGCACCACCCTGACATCTCCCTCTGGGGCCAACGTCCTGACTTTC,CASTTLTSPSGANVLTF
-,TRBV9,TRBJ1-2,TGTGCCAGCAGCGTAGATCCGGACGCAGGAGTTGGCTACACCTTC,CASSVDPDAGVGYTF
-,TRBV11-2,TRBJ2-1,TGTGCCAGCAGCTTGATAAGGGGCAGGACCGCCACAATGATTAAGCAGTTCTTC,CASSLIRGRTATMIKQFF
-,TRBV6-6,TRBJ2-3,TGTGCCAGCAGTCGACCACTAGAAGATACGCAGTATTTT,CASSRPLEDTQYF
-,TRBV7-6,TRBJ2-7,TGTGCCAGCAGCCCTACCCTGCGACAGCGCTCCTACGAGCAGTACTTC,CASSPTLRQRSYEQYF
TRBD2,TRBV30,TRBJ2-3,TGTGCCTGGAGTGTCGGGACTAGCGGGGGGTCAGATACGCAGTATTTT,CAWSVGTSGGSDTQYF
-,TRBV5-1,TRBJ1-1,TGCGCCAGCAGCCCAAGAGGGAGGGGATCGAACACTGAAGCTTTCTTT,CASSPRGRGSNTEAFF
-,TRBV27,TRBJ1-5,TGTGCCAGCAGTTCCGACTTATTCCGGCAGCCCCAGCATTTT,CASSSDLFRQPQHF
-,TRBV7-2,TRBJ1-2,TGTGCCAGCAGCTTAGACGGCCGTGGCGGGGACGGCTACACCTTC,CASSLDGRGGDGYTF
TRBD1,TRBV28,TRBJ2-7,TGTGCCAGCAGTTGGGACAGGGCTGAGTTATCCTACGAGCAGTACTTC,CASSWDRAELSYEQYF
-,TRBV7-6,TRBJ2-7,TGTGCCAGCAGCTTAGCGAGAGCGTACGAGCAGTACTTC,CASSLARAYEQYF
TRBD2,TRBV28,TRBJ2-5,TGTGCCAGCAGTTTTTATACAGCGGGAGGAGTAGCGGACTTC,CASSFYTAGGVADF
-,TRBV29-1,TRBJ1-1,TGCAGCGTGGCAGGGACAATGAACACTGAAGCTTTCTTT,CSVAGTMNTEAFF
-,TRBV20-1,TRBJ1-1,TGCAGTGCCACTAACACTGAAGCTTTCTTT,CSATNTEAFF
-,TRBV7-2,TRBJ2-7,TGTGCCAGCAGCAATGGCGGGACCTCAGAGCAGTACTTC,CASSNGGTSEQYF
-,TRBV6-5,TRBJ1-5,TGTGCCAGCTCCAGGGAGGCACACAGCAATCAGCCCCAGCATTTT,CASSREAHSNQPQHF
-,TRBV29-1,TRBJ1-1,TGCAGCGCCCTTAACACTGAAGCTTTCTTT,CSALNTEAFF
-,TRBV27,TRBJ2-3,TGTGCCAGCAGTTCAGACAGAAGCACAGATACGCAGTATTTT,CASSSDRSTDTQYF
-,TRBV11-2,TRBJ2-7,TGTGCCAGCAGCTTATACCGCCGGGGCGAGCAGTACTTC,CASSLYRRGEQYF
-,TRBV5-1,TRBJ2-1,TGCGCCAGCAGCTTGGTAAGCGTCAATGAGCAGTTCTTC,CASSLVSVNEQFF
TRBD1,TRBV5-6,TRBJ1-5,TGTGCCAGCAACCGACAGGGTGGCCAGCCCCAGCATTTT,CASNRQGGQPQHF
-,TRBV27,TRBJ2-1,TGTGCCAGCAGTTACTTGGACCGAAATGAGCAGTTCTTC,CASSYLDRNEQFF
TRBD1,TRBV5-1,TRBJ2-7,TGCGCCAGCAGGAGGGACAGCGGAGAGCAGTACTTC,CASRRDSGEQYF
-,TRBV12-5,TRBJ2-7,TGTGCTAGTGGTTTTAGGCCCTTTTGCTCCTACGAGCAGTACTTC,CASGFRPFCSYEQYF
-,TRBV29-1,TRBJ1-3,TGCAGCGTTGATAGGCGTTCCTCTGGAAACACCATATATTTT,CSVDRRSSGNTIYF
TRBD2,TRBV5-1,TRBJ2-5,TGCGCCAGCAGCCCCGGACTAGCGGGAGGTTTATGGCAAGAGACCCAGTACTTC,CASSPGLAGGLWQETQYF
-,TRBV29-1,TRBJ2-1,TGCAGCGTGCTACAGGCGAATGAGCAGTTCTTC,CSVLQANEQFF
TRBD1,TRBV19,TRBJ2-7,TGTGCCCCAGTGGGGGACAGCTTTTACGAGCAGTACTTC,CAPVGDSFYEQYF
TRBD1,TRBV7-2,TRBJ2-7,TGTGCCAGCAGCTCGGACAGGGTTAGGTCCTACGAGCAGTACTTC,CASSSDRVRSYEQYF